One sample yielded the 21 T cell receptor beta chains listed below, sequenced in a study of blood T cells in healthy people across ages. Primed by a sample-barcoded 5' primer and a J-beta primer mix, a second PCR proceeded for 7 to 11 cycles. MiXCR, run by TCRdb on the 5' RACE reads, gives a single entry per CDR3 protein. Counted here are around 1,700,000 distinct CDR3 sequences, roughly 28% occurring once; the ten biggest clones make up 6.5% to 8.5%. The sample comprised blood. Every receptor here comes from a woman in her 30s in good health.

This clonotype was seen a few times. The V gene is TRBV7-9, the J gene TRBJ2-3; D ambiguous. Trimming left V 0 bases short and J 0 bases short, with 10 bases between. Per the germline V gene, CDR1 is SEHNR and CDR2 is FQNEAQ (reference sequence). The CDR3 has 16 amino acids. CDR3: CASSLARSGSTDTQYF. CDR3 in DNA: TGTGCCAGCAGCTTAGCACGTTCGGGTAGCACAGATACGCAGTATTTT.

The rearrangement uses TRBV5-1 and TRBJ2-3; weak D call: TRBD1 (5 bases). V lost 6 bases and J lost 1, with 18 bases in between. Germline assignment: CDR1 SGHRS and CDR2 YFSETQ. The CDR3 length is 16 residues. The CDR3 is CASTARVNSRTDTQYF. CDR3 sequence (DNA): TGCGCCAGCACCGCCAGGGTCAACTCCCGCACAGATACGCAGTATTTT.

The table lists this clonotype with a few counts. This rearrangement joins TRBV12-3 or TRBV12-4 to TRBJ1-2, with 7 nucleotides matching TRBD1. This CDR3 comprises 15 residues. V dropped 6 bases and J dropped 10; count of bases not matched to a gene: 17. In DNA form, the CDR3 reads TGTGCCAGCAGACCCGAAACAGGGGTCGGATTTTCCTACACCTTC. Translated: CASRPETGVGFSYTF.

This clonotype was seen ten or more times. The gene calls are TRBV7-2 and TRBJ2-7; TRBD1 agrees at 10 bases. CDR3 size: 15 residues. Germline assignment: CDR1 SGHTA and CDR2 FQGNSA. V shed 3 bases and J 2 bases; nucleotides not matched to a gene: 4. CDR3 loop: CASSFGQGDPYEQYF. In nucleotides, the CDR3 is TGTGCCAGCAGCTTCGGACAGGGGGACCCCTACGAGCAGTACTTC.

In its sample, this clonotype was seen a few times. In DNA form, the CDR3 reads TGTGCCAGCAGCGTAGAAGACTACCTCACAGATACGCAGTATTTT. Translated: CASSVEDYLTDTQYF. The chain combines TRBV9 with TRBJ2-3; a weak D match, TRBD2 (5 bases). The V gene lost 0 bases and the J gene lost 2 bases, with 10 bases spanning the gap. This CDR3 contains 15 residues. The V gene's germline CDR1 is SGDLS and CDR2 YYNGEE.

This clonotype was detected ten times or more. The rearrangement uses TRBV5-1 and TRBJ1-1; D gene ambiguous. Germline V lookup: CDR1 SGHRS, CDR2 YFSETQ. CDR3 length equals 14 residues. The V end was cut by 2 bases, the J end by 4 bases, with 12 bases between. This chain's CDR3 is CASSLWGGLTEAFF. The CDR3 region has the DNA TGCGCCAGCAGCTTATGGGGAGGGCTCACTGAAGCTTTCTTT.

This clonotype was seen only a few times. The V gene is TRBV24-1, the J gene TRBJ2-7; tentative D call: TRBD1 (6 bases). Trimming removed 5 bases at V and 12 bases at J, with 16 bases between. Germline V gives CDR1 KGHDR, CDR2 SFDVKD. The length of the CDR3 is 12 residues. The DNA of the CDR3 is TGTGCCACCAGTGCCGCACCGGACAGATGGTACTTC. Translated, it gives CATSAAPDRWYF.

This clonotype was counted once. One junction end does not reproduce the germline sequence, and a read error may be involved. The chain has TRBV6-2 or TRBV6-3 and TRBJ2-7, with a possible D match to TRBD2 (5 bases). Germline V gene lookup returns CDR1 MNHEY and CDR2 SVGEGT. The CDR3 loop spans 14 amino acids. The chain's CDR3 is CASMGAQSSYGQYF. In DNA form, the CDR3 reads TGTGCCAGCATGGGAGCACAGAGCTCCTACGGGCAGTACTTC.

This clonotype appeared a few times. The V gene is TRBV7-3, the J gene TRBJ2-3; 14 nucleotides align to TRBD2. The CDR3 covers 14 residues. Germline values: CDR1 SGHTA, CDR2 FQGTGA. After removal of 5 bases from V and 8 bases from J, the junction contained 3 bases not matched to a gene. CDR3 in amino acids: CASSRLAGGSTQYF. CDR3 nucleotides: TGTGCCAGCAGCCGACTAGCGGGGGGGTCTACGCAGTATTTT.

The chain combines TRBV11-2 with TRBJ2-3; D uncertain. V lost 5 bases and J lost 3, with 12 bases in between. Germline lookup yields CDR1 SGHAT and CDR2 FQNNGV. The CDR3 covers 14 residues. The CDR3 loop reads CASSRVGPTDTQYF. The CDR3 coding sequence is TGTGCCAGCAGCCGGGTAGGCCCGACAGATACGCAGTATTTT. Variable domain in full (rest from reference TRBV11-2 and TRBJ2-3): EAGVAQSPRYKIIEKRQSVAFWCNPISGHATLYWYQQILGQGPKLLIQFQNNGVVDDSQLPKDRFSAERLKGVDSTLKIQPAKLEDSAVYLCASSRVGPTDTQYFGPGTRLTVL.

The V and J genes are TRBV20-1 and TRBJ2-7, with a weak D call TRBD1 (5 bases). V lost 7 bases and J 0 bases, leaving 16 bases between the germline ends. From germline, CDR1 is DFQATT and CDR2 SNEGSKA (reference sequence). CDR3 length equals 14 residues. The CDR3 spells CSVNADTNSYEQYF. CDR3 DNA sequence: TGCAGTGTTAACGCGGACACGAACTCCTACGAGCAGTACTTC.

In its sample, this clonotype was seen many times. The gene calls are TRBV10-3 and TRBJ2-7, with 10 bases identical to TRBD2. Germline lookup yields CDR1 ENHRY and CDR2 SYGVKD. This CDR3 spans 14 amino acids. V lost 6 bases to trimming and J lost 2 bases; unmatched junction nucleotides: 4. The CDR3 bases are TGTGCCATCAGAGCGGGAGGGGATCCCTACGAGCAGTACTTC. Translating gives CAIRAGGDPYEQYF.

The chain uses TRBV29-1 and TRBJ1-3; 9 bases map to TRBD1. The germline V gene has CDR1 SQVTM and CDR2 ANQGSEA. Germline trimming cut 8 bases from V and 1 base from J; bases unmatched to any gene: 12. This CDR3 is built from 16 residues. DNA of the CDR3: TGCAGCCTAGTTATGGGACAGGGACGTTCTGGAAACACCATATATTTT. Protein: CSLVMGQGRSGNTIYF.

The chain joins TRBV28 to TRBJ2-1; a weak D match, TRBD2 (5 bases). CDR1 is MDHEN and CDR2 is SYDVKM in the germline V gene. This CDR3 contains 12 residues. The V and J ends lost 5 bases and 13 bases respectively, with 15 bases between them. CDR3 nucleotide sequence: TGTGCCAGCAGTGAACGGGATACTGAACAGTTCTTC. Encoded protein: CASSERDTEQFF.

In its sample, this clonotype was seen many times. This rearrangement joins TRBV5-1 to TRBJ2-7; no reliable D call. V was cut by 3 bases and J by 3 bases, with 16 bases left in between. This CDR3 has 15 residues. The germline gives CDR1 SGHRS, CDR2 YFSETQ. CDR3 bases: TGCGCCAGCAGCTCAATCCCGACGGCTCTCTACGAGCAGTACTTC. Its protein is CASSSIPTALYEQYF.

In its sample, this clonotype was seen a few times. The CDR3 region has the DNA TGTGCCACCAGCAGAACAGTGGGGCTTAGTGGCTACACCTTC. It specifies CATSRTVGLSGYTF. This chain uses TRBV15 with TRBJ1-2; D perhaps matches TRBD1 (5 bases). Germline loops: CDR1 LNHNV, CDR2 YYDKDF (reference sequence). The ends were cut back, 2 bases at V and 7 bases at J, with 14 bases in the middle. The CDR3 extends over 14 amino acids.

In regard to this clonotype: At one end, the junction sequence differs from germline, possibly due to a read error. The chain employs TRBV18 and TRBJ2-1; D is uncertain. The CDR3 consists of 12 residues. Germline loops: CDR1 KGHSH, CDR2 LQKENI. CDR3 coding DNA: TGTGCCAGCTCACAAAGCCACTATGAGCAGGTCTTC. This codes for CASSQSHYEQVF.

The CDR3 DNA reads as TGTGCCAGCAGCTTCAATACAGGGGGCCGCGAGCAGTACTTC. Translating it yields CASSFNTGGREQYF. The chain carries TRBV7-9 and TRBJ2-5; 9 bases match TRBD1. TRBJ2-7 explains the end of the DNA better; the J call may be wrong. Per germline, CDR1 SEHNR and CDR2 FQNEAQ (reference sequence). The length of the CDR3 is 14 residues.

J is TRBJ2-7 and V is TRBV4-2; 7 bases match TRBD2. In germline, CDR1 is LGHNA, CDR2 YNFKEQ. CDR3 length: 15 amino acids. Losses at the gene ends were 0 bases for V and 4 bases for J; bases not matched to a gene: 6. DNA for the CDR3: TGTGCCAGCAGCCAAGAAACGGGGGGACTTTACGAGCAGTACTTC. Amino acids: CASSQETGGLYEQYF.

The chain couples TRBV20-1 to TRBJ1-2, with D perhaps matching TRBD1 (5 bases). V was pared by 0 bases and J by 8 bases, with 10 bases between. Per germline, CDR1 DFQATT and CDR2 SNEGSKA (reference sequence). This CDR3 has 12 amino acids. CDR3 in amino acids: CSAREGQTGYTF. For the CDR3, the DNA is TGCAGTGCTAGAGAGGGGCAAACAGGCTACACCTTC.

This clonotype was detected a few times. The J gene is TRBJ2-1, the V gene TRBV7-9; maybe TRBD1 (6 bases). Trimming took off 1 base at V and 7 bases at J, with 14 bases between the two ends. The CDR3 contains 15 residues. Germline V gene lookup returns CDR1 SEHNR and CDR2 FQNEAQ (reference sequence). The CDR3 coding sequence is TGTGCCAGCAGCTTAGAAAGGGACATATGGAATGAGCAGTTCTTC. Encoded protein: CASSLERDIWNEQFF.